This T cell receptor beta chain emerged from a study of T cell repertoires in cytomegalovirus infection. Study information: CMV epitopes, recently identified HLA-C-restricted and well-studied HLA-B-restricted, were used. Public TCR beta signatures provided an indication of both CMV infection and a matching HLA type.

Worth noting for this clonotype: Its matching antigen is unknown.

Each CDR3 protein is one row after TCRdb ran MiXCR on the reads. The data hold approximately 590,000 distinct CDR3 sequences, with around two fifths observed a single time. This clonotype was sampled from a human donor in good health (CMV status not recorded). Some clones in this sample may be carry-over from other donors' samples. The sample in question was cultured PBMCs, obtained from culture after CMV antigen stimulation.

CDR3 region: CAISPYKGGTSYEQYF. CDR3 in DNA: TGTGCCATCAGCCCTTACAAGGGGGGAACCTCCTACGAGCAGTACTTC. The rearrangement links TRBV10-3 to TRBJ2-7; the D call may be TRBD1 or TRBD2 (6 bases each). The length of the CDR3 is 16 residues. From germline, CDR1 is ENHRY and CDR2 SYGVKD. Trimming stripped 6 bases from V and 0 bases from J, with 18 bases between.